One sample yielded the 16 T cell receptor beta chains listed below, sequenced in a study of blood T cell repertoires in COVID-19. The repertoire was sequenced with immunoSEQ multiplex PCR; TCRdb's copy has only in-frame clones and lacks some. This table has 240,000 or so clones, roughly 80% appearing once. The sequenced material came from peripheral blood. All receptors come from a woman at least 80 years old with acute or convalescent COVID-19.

In this sample, this clone turned up once. The CDR3 nucleotides read TGTGCCAGCAGCAAAGGAGAGGATGGTCGAGGTATGCTTTTT. This encodes CASSKGEDGRGMLF. V gene TRBV21-1 combines with J gene TRBJ1-4. TRBV21-1 is recorded as a pseudogene. The CDR3 consists of 14 residues.

The chain combines TRBV6-2 or TRBV6-3 with TRBJ2-1; a weak D match, TRBD2 (6 bases). Germline CDR1 reads MNHEY; CDR2 reads SVGEGT. The CDR3 contains 13 residues. V lost 2 bases and J lost 6, with 8 bases in between. The CDR3 bases are TGTGCCAGCAGTTACCTAGCGCCCAATGAGCAGTTCTTC. This sequence encodes CASSYLAPNEQFF.

V and J are TRBV28 and TRBJ1-2, with D uncertain. V dropped 4 bases and J dropped 3 bases, with 6 bases sitting between them. The germline CDR1 and CDR2 sequences are MDHEN and SYDVKM. The CDR3 is 12 residues long. The CDR3 coding sequence is TGTGCCAGCAGTTCAGGCCACTATGGCTACACCTTC. Translating it yields CASSSGHYGYTF.

J is TRBJ1-6 and V is TRBV7-3; D remains ambiguous. CDR1 and CDR2 (germline): SGHTA, FQGTGA. The V and J ends lost 2 bases and 8 bases respectively, with 13 bases between them. The length of the CDR3 is 15 residues. The CDR3 spells CASSLRPPLDSPLHF. The DNA for the CDR3 is TGTGCCAGCAGCTTACGTCCCCCCCTAGATTCACCCCTCCACTTT.

The chain employs TRBV5-1 and TRBJ1-1, with 7 bases aligning to TRBD1. The CDR3 covers 14 residues. Germline V gene data show CDR1 as SGHRS and CDR2 as YFSETQ. The V segment lost 1 base and the J segment 3 bases; nucleotides outside the gene matches: 3. As DNA, the CDR3 is TGCGCCAGCAGCTTGACTACAGGGGACACTGAAGCTTTCTTT. This encodes CASSLTTGDTEAFF.

This chain connects TRBV28 to TRBJ1-2; the D gene is possibly TRBD1 (6 bases). This CDR3 comprises 14 residues. Germline loops: CDR1 MDHEN, CDR2 SYDVKM. V was clipped by 4 bases and J by 5 bases, with 14 bases between them. Here the CDR3 reads CASSSYRVSYGYTF. The CDR3 DNA reads TGTGCCAGCAGTTCGTACAGGGTCTCTTATGGCTACACCTTC.

The chain recombines TRBV19 with TRBJ1-5; D not resolved. The germline CDR1 and CDR2 sequences are LNHDA and SQIVND (reference sequence). Trimming removed 3 bases from V and 4 bases from J, with 13 bases in between. The CDR3 has 15 residues. CDR3 sequence reads: CASSIRGLGNQPQHF. In nucleotides, the CDR3 is TGTGCCAGTAGTATCCGGGGTTTGGGGAATCAGCCCCAGCATTTT.

J is TRBJ1-4 and V is TRBV24-1; 8 bases are shared with TRBD1. Trimming removed 7 bases from V and 3 bases from J; junction bases left unmatched: 6. Germline V gene lookup returns CDR1 KGHDR and CDR2 SFDVKD. This CDR3 is 15 amino acids long. CDR3 DNA: TGTGCCACCAGCGGAGGGACAGGCCCTAATGAAAAACTGTTTTTT. As protein: CATSGGTGPNEKLFF.

A few counts support this clone. The same CDR3 arises from other DNA sequences in this sample as well. This chain links TRBV5-1 with TRBJ1-3; no clear D. The CDR3 has 15 residues. Germline V gene data show CDR1 as SGHRS and CDR2 as YFSETQ. V gave up 3 bases and J gave up 0 bases, with 10 bases separating them. CDR3 loop: CASSYTGISGNTIYF. The CDR3 coding sequence is TGCGCCAGCAGCTATACCGGGATCTCTGGAAACACCATATATTTT.

V is TRBV5-8 and J is TRBJ1-5; a weak D match, TRBD1 (5 bases). The CDR3 has 16 amino acids. CDR1 and CDR2 (germline): SGHTS, YDEGEE. V lost 4 bases and J lost 0, with 14 bases in between. CDR3 sequence reads: CASSIGASISNQPQHF. DNA for the CDR3: TGTGCCAGCAGCATTGGGGCCAGTATTAGCAATCAGCCCCAGCATTTT.

The chain couples TRBV19 to TRBJ1-1, with a tentative D call TRBD1 (6 bases). The CDR3 extends over 15 amino acids. V lost 4 bases and J 4 bases, leaving 16 bases between the germline ends. The V gene's germline CDR1 is LNHDA and CDR2 SQIVND (reference sequence). The CDR3 coding sequence is TGTGCCAGTAGTACCAGCTCGGGGGGGCCCACTGAAGCTTTCTTT. It specifies CASSTSSGGPTEAFF.

The chain couples TRBV28 to TRBJ2-2; the D gene is possibly TRBD2 (5 bases). The CDR3 has 12 residues. V was shortened by 5 bases and J by 7 bases, with 8 bases between the two germline ends. From germline, CDR1 is MDHEN and CDR2 SYDVKM. The CDR3 nucleotides are TGTGCCAGCAGTCCGGGATTCGGGGAGCTGTTTTTT. Translating gives CASSPGFGELFF.

This chain links TRBV20-1 with TRBJ2-5; 14 positions agree with TRBD2. V gave up 3 bases and J gave up 7 bases; unmatched junction bases: 10. The germline V gene encodes CDR1 DFQATT and CDR2 SNEGSKA (reference sequence). This CDR3 is 16 amino acids long. The chain's CDR3 is CSASGLAGGDLLTQYF. DNA for the CDR3: TGCAGTGCTAGTGGACTAGCGGGGGGCGACCTATTGACCCAGTACTTC.

This clone was seen only a few times. This rearrangement joins TRBV7-3 to TRBJ2-1; D perhaps matches TRBD1 (5 bases). The V and J ends lost 0 bases and 15 bases respectively, with 18 bases between them. The germline CDR1 and CDR2 sequences are SGHTA and FQGTGA. CDR3 size: 14 residues. The CDR3 spells CASSLTLSGSEWFF. As DNA, the CDR3 is TGTGCCAGCAGCTTAACCCTCTCAGGGTCTGAGTGGTTCTTC.

CDR3 bases: TGCGCCAGCAGCTTGGGACACGCACTTTCTAATGAAAAACTGTTTTTT. Its protein product is CASSLGHALSNEKLFF. The chain joins TRBV5-1 to TRBJ1-4; no firm D call. Germline CDR1 is SGHRS and CDR2 is YFSETQ. The CDR3 is 16 amino acids. V was cut by 0 bases and J by 3 bases, with 12 bases left in between.

The chain links TRBV27 to TRBJ2-7; 8 positions agree with TRBD1. The CDR3 length is 14 residues. With V trimmed by 4 bases and J by 2 bases, 4 bases remained unmatched. Germline V gene data show CDR1 as MNHEY and CDR2 as SMNVEV (reference sequence). The chain's CDR3 is CASSSSRGPYEQYF. The CDR3 DNA sequence: TGTGCCAGCAGTTCCTCCAGGGGGCCCTACGAGCAGTACTTC.